This is a list of T cell receptor beta chains from one sample in a study of cytomegalovirus exposure and HLA in healthy donors. Sequencing used immunoSEQ multiplex PCR; TCRdb keeps in-frame clones, though not all of them. The data show about 82,000 clones, over 75% seen once. The specimen was PBMCs. These receptors were obtained from a man over 45 in good health and CMV-seronegative. Each CDR3 is given with its conserved first and last residue. D genes are given only for firm matches. Expanded clones get a size class; other rows say once, few or many, or leave the size out.

clone_size: -; d_call: TRBD1; v_call: TRBV5-1; j_call: TRBJ2-7; cdr3_nt: TGCGCCAGCAGTCAATCCACCGGGACAGCCTCGGGGGAGCAGTACTTC; cdr3_aa: CASSQSTGTASGEQYF
clone_size: -; d_call: -; v_call: TRBV7-8; j_call: TRBJ2-7; cdr3_nt: TGCGCCAGCAGCGAGGGGGGAGGGTCCTACGAGCAGTACTTC; cdr3_aa: CASSEGGGSYEQYF
clone_size: -; d_call: TRBD1; v_call: TRBV5-1; j_call: TRBJ2-7; cdr3_nt: TGCGCCAGCAGCCGGGACAGGATCTACGAGCAGTACTTC; cdr3_aa: CASSRDRIYEQYF
clone_size: -; d_call: TRBD2; v_call: TRBV18; j_call: TRBJ2-1; cdr3_nt: TGTGCCAGCTCACCACGTGGACTAGCGGGGGTGGGTGAGCAGTTCTTC; cdr3_aa: CASSPRGLAGVGEQFF
clone_size: -; d_call: TRBD1; v_call: TRBV5-8; j_call: TRBJ2-7; cdr3_nt: TGTGCCAGCAGGGACAGGGGCTACGAGCAGTACTTC; cdr3_aa: CASRDRGYEQYF
clone_size: few; d_call: TRBD1; v_call: TRBV4-3; j_call: TRBJ2-2; cdr3_nt: TGCGCCAGCAGCCAAGGACAGGGGAGGAACACCGGGGAGCTGTTTTTT; cdr3_aa: CASSQGQGRNTGELFF
clone_size: once; d_call: -; v_call: TRBV18; j_call: TRBJ1-2; cdr3_nt: TGTGCCAGCTCACCAGTTCGGACTGACGACTATGGCTACACCTTC; cdr3_aa: CASSPVRTDDYGYTF
clone_size: -; d_call: TRBD1; v_call: TRBV5-5; j_call: TRBJ1-4; cdr3_nt: TGTGCCAGCAGCCGTACAGGGGCTGCTAATGAAAAACTGTTTTTT; cdr3_aa: CASSRTGAANEKLFF
clone_size: -; d_call: TRBD1; v_call: TRBV7-2; j_call: TRBJ1-5; cdr3_nt: TGTGCCAGCAGCGTAGGACAGGGAAGTCAGCCCCAGCATTTT; cdr3_aa: CASSVGQGSQPQHF
clone_size: few; d_call: -; v_call: TRBV7-2; j_call: TRBJ1-5; cdr3_nt: TGTGCCAGCAGCTTAGCGCACCAGGGACAGCCCCAGCATTTT; cdr3_aa: CASSLAHQGQPQHF
clone_size: -; d_call: -; v_call: TRBV6-6; j_call: TRBJ2-7; cdr3_nt: TGTGCCAGCAGTTACGGGCAGAGAACCTACGAGCAGTACTTC; cdr3_aa: CASSYGQRTYEQYF
clone_size: -; d_call: -; v_call: TRBV27; j_call: TRBJ2-7; cdr3_nt: TGTGCCAGCAGAAGAGGGGGGGGGCCGGCTTACTACGAGCAGTACTTC; cdr3_aa: CASRRGGGPAYYEQYF
clone_size: -; d_call: -; v_call: TRBV9; j_call: TRBJ1-6; cdr3_nt: TGTGCCAGCAGCGTAGCGGGTCGACAGTTCCTTAGCTCCTATAATTCACCCCTCCACTTT; cdr3_aa: CASSVAGRQFLSSYNSPLHF
clone_size: once; d_call: TRBD1; v_call: TRBV7-2; j_call: TRBJ1-1; cdr3_nt: TGTGCCAGCAGCCAGGTTTTTGGACAGGGGTCGGGTGAAGCTTTCTTT; cdr3_aa: CASSQVFGQGSGEAFF
clone_size: -; d_call: TRBD2; v_call: TRBV2; j_call: TRBJ2-3; cdr3_nt: TGTGCCAGCAGTGAAGCTGGACTAGCAGTAGATACGCAGTATTTT; cdr3_aa: CASSEAGLAVDTQYF
clone_size: few; d_call: -; v_call: TRBV4-2; j_call: TRBJ2-2; cdr3_nt: TGTGCCAGCAGCCAAGAGGGCCGTCTCGGGGAGCTGTTTTTT; cdr3_aa: CASSQEGRLGELFF
clone_size: -; d_call: -; v_call: TRBV27; j_call: TRBJ1-1; cdr3_nt: TGTGCCAGCAGTTCCGGGGACACCACTGAAGCTTTCTTT; cdr3_aa: CASSSGDTTEAFF
clone_size: -; d_call: -; v_call: TRBV15; j_call: TRBJ2-7; cdr3_nt: TGTGCCACCAGCAGAGATCTACAAGGGGTCGAGCAGTACTTC; cdr3_aa: CATSRDLQGVEQYF
clone_size: -; d_call: TRBD2; v_call: TRBV19; j_call: TRBJ2-2; cdr3_nt: TGTGCCAGTAGTGCTAGCGGGGGGCTTAACACCGGGGAGCTGTTTTTT; cdr3_aa: CASSASGGLNTGELFF
clone_size: -; d_call: -; v_call: TRBV5-4; j_call: TRBJ2-7; cdr3_nt: TGTGCCAGCAGCAAAGGGGCAGGGGCCGTCTTC; cdr3_aa: CASSKGAGAVF